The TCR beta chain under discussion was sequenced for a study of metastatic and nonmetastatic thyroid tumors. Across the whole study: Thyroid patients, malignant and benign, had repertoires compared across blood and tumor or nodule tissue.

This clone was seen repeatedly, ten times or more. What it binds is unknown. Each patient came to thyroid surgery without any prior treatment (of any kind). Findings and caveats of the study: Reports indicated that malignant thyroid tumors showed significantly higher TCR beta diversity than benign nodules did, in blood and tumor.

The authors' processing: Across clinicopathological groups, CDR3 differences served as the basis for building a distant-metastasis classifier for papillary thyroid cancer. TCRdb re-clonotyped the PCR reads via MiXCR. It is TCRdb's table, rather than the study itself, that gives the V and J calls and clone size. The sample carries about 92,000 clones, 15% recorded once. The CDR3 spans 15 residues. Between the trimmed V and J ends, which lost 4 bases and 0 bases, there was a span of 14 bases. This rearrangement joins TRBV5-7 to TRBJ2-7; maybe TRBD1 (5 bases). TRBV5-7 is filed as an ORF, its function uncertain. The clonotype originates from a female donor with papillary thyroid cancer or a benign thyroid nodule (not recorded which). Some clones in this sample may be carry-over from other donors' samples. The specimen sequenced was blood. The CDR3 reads CASSLDSDSSYEQYF. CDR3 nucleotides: TGTGCCAGCAGCCTTGACAGTGATAGCTCCTACGAGCAGTACTTC.